This T cell receptor (beta chain) comes out of a study of human T cells and chemical hapten exposure. Study context: Patch tests delivered 0.01% DPC to the upper back and were evaluated at 6 days. Overall study findings and caveats: Sensitizing with DPC caused no change in TCRs above 1 in 1000 frequency. The count of PT1 expanded TCRs correlated positively with patch test score.

TCRdb processed the RACE reads anew with MiXCR; each CDR3 protein has one entry. The sample shows around 200,000 distinct CDR3 sequences, about 31% of them seen only once. Time point of the sample: pre-sensitization, week 0. Treatment meaning: therapeutic diphenylcyclopropenone sensitization with weekly scalp DPC. Unfractionated whole blood yielded the extracted total RNA. Germline V gene sequence: CDR1 SGDLS, CDR2 YYNGEE. The J segment lost 3 bases and the V segment lost 4 bases, leaving 16 bases of the junction unmatched. This CDR3 is built from 18 residues. As for this clonotype: Its antigen remains unidentified.

The input for sequencing was whole blood, taken in connection with sensitization to the hapten diphenylcyclopropenone (DPC). The chain recombines TRBV9 with TRBJ2-3, with 8 bases fitting TRBD1. The origin of this receptor is a woman aged 25 to 45 with alopecia areata. Some clones in this sample may be carry-over from other donors' samples. CDR3 nucleotide sequence: TGTGCCAGCAGCCAGCCCAGGAAATCAGGGGGCGCGACAGATACGCAGTATTTT. It codes for CASSQPRKSGGATDTQYF.